What follows describes a single T cell receptor beta chain. Its antigen specificity is not known. The sample holds no much larger clone one base away, and base qualities are not on file. This sample is drawn from a study of cytomegalovirus exposure and HLA in healthy donors (TCRdb year 2017). Background on the whole study: An earlier analysis of approximately 640 of the donors reported 250 to 300 Gb of sequence data and around 120 million unique TCR beta sequences from about 200 million T cells. An early release covering more than 500 HLA-typed donors comprised approximately 300 gigabases of sequencing data and approximately 85 million unique TCR sequences. All discovery cohort repertoires had been generated using a single sequencing platform. To predict cytomegalovirus infection status, the study combined high-throughput TCR immunosequencing, statistical association of individual TCRs with disease status, and machine learning. Both class I and class II loci were covered by HLA typing, at four-digit resolution. Donor age, sex, ethnicity and CMV serostatus were compiled together with the repertoire data. Typing coverage varied by locus: about 629-640 donors for A, B, C, DRB1 and DQB1; roughly 560 for DQA1; nearly 610 for DPA1; roughly 450 for DPB1. Using immunosequencing, the study profiled T cell repertoires from roughly 650 subjects and related those repertoires to cytomegalovirus serostatus. Of the approximately 400 genotyped donors, approximately 80% were placed in the genetic ancestry cluster associated with self-reported Caucasian donors. Among some 410 genotyped donors of the cohort, an average of around 240,000 unique TCR beta nucleotide sequences were sequenced per donor, around 20% of them non-productive. In the later analysis, no new phenotypic data were used to find candidate immune exposures; instead, reliance was placed on TCR beta sequences and their occurrence across donors. A later genetic analysis took genome-wide SNP genotypes for about 55% of the 666 donors and used that subset as a discovery cohort. Because of strong linkage in the cohort, roughly five DR-DQ haplotypes were treated as single units for association and clustering. The study aimed to test whether cataloging public T cell receptors could reveal signatures of past pathogen exposure. A separate validation cohort of some 130 different subjects was used in addition to the 666-subject first cohort. In an earlier analysis of around 540 of the donors, high-throughput TCR beta sequencing was used to judge whether each TCR beta V gene segment behaved as functional or pseudogenic. A later analysis re-analyzed previously published TCR beta repertoires from 550 to 700 donors and added high-resolution HLA genotyping to study TCR occurrence patterns.

In total, 600 or so healthy bone marrow donors made up the cohort. At the time of sampling, every cohort member was nominally healthy, though immune exposures that went unrecorded were likely present. The donor was CMV seronegative and was included in the group of hundreds of seronegative cohort members. A peripheral blood sample was provided by each donor, and peripheral blood mononuclear cells were used for TCR beta sequencing. The Qiagen DNeasy Blood Extraction Kit was used to extract genomic DNA from the blood cell samples. Reading from cysteine to phenylalanine, the CDR3 counts 15 amino acids. The retained sequence is limited to the CDR3, 45 bases, with the frame set at the first base. CDR1 and CDR2 are read off the germline V gene (reference sequence) as SEHNR and FQNEAQ. V sheds 5 bases and J sheds 3 bases, leaving 14 bases between their ends. The paper as a whole reports these results and caveats: In an earlier analysis of approximately 600 of the donors, most TCR beta V segments were observed in productive rearrangements about 90% or about 30% of the time, broadly matching IMGT annotations. Presence/absence analyses assumed roughly uniform sequencing depth across donors, an assumption that may not hold. Across donors, most TCR sequences were observed very rarely, whereas some public TCRs were present in many individuals. Some IMGT-functional V segments, including TRBV6-2 and TRBV6-3, could not be distinguished by the 87-base-pair reads and were therefore excluded. In this cohort, only TCR beta chains were sequenced, and detectable features were limited by the absence of alpha or paired-chain data. Because some donors lacked HLA typing at each locus, the association tests relied only on the typed subset. According to a later analysis, TCR association rates differed among HLA loci, with DRB1 alleles showing the most associated TCRs and HLA-C alleles showing the fewest. Over 15 rarely observed V segments, including chromosome 9 orphons, were excluded from the earlier analysis of a few hundred of the donors because counts were too low. A cluster of highly shared sequence variants was judged likely to represent a technical artifact of the sequencing pipeline. According to a later analysis, parvovirus B19, influenza, CMV and Epstein-Barr virus appeared linked to several top co-occurrence clusters. In a later genetic analysis, fewer N-insertions in productive TCRs were reported among donors in an Asian-associated ancestry cluster than the roughly 700-donor mean. A few of the identified cytomegalovirus-associated TCR beta chains were confirmed in vitro to be specific for cytomegalovirus antigens. The authors suggested that the approach could potentially be generalized to other disease states and immunological phenotypes. In a later analysis, most CMV-associated TCR beta chains were found to appear HLA-restricted, with HLA associations seemingly driven largely by CMV exposure. In a later analysis, HLA-associated TCR beta chains showed more clonal expansion and lower generation probabilities than non-associated chains that were equally common. The study listed 170 or so TCR beta chains as associated with cytomegalovirus. CMV serostatus was the only immune exposure information available for the cohort. The classifier was reported to diagnose cytomegalovirus status with high specificity and sensitivity in both the original cohort and the validation cohort. A further reported finding was that TCR beta sequences accurately predicted the HLA-A and HLA-B alleles for most subjects in the first cohort. At a false discovery rate of 0.05, a later analysis linked under 20,000 TCR beta sequences to specific HLA alleles. In a later genetic analysis, a missense DCLRE1C variant was associated with V-gene and J-gene trimming of TCR beta chains, and the association was replicated in an independent cohort. Linkage disequilibrium might explain the correlated functional status among segregating V segments, but an unknown experimental factor could not be excluded. Assigning TCR associations to individual alleles was difficult when HLA alleles, especially DR and DQ, strongly co-occurred.

Library preparation was by the immunoSEQ multiplex PCR assay. The multiplex PCR relied on a mix of 60 forward primers for TCR Vbeta segments and 13 reverse primers for TCR Jbeta segments. The CDR3 region of rearranged TCR beta genes was amplified from genomic DNA by a multiplex PCR assay. The Illumina HiSeq System was used to sequence the amplified TCR beta libraries as 87-base-pair reads. In the original analysis: A later analysis counted tens of millions of unique TCR beta chains across the 666 repertoires, and 9.5 million to 11 million of these chains were shared by at least two donors. Raw reads were error-corrected and collapsed into unique sequences with a nearest-neighbor algorithm that merged closely related sequences to remove PCR and sequencing errors. To assign V, D and J gene segments, CDR3 sequences were aligned to IMGT reference sequences. For a sequence to be retained, a match of at least six nucleotides was required to both a V gene segment and a J gene segment. Rearrangements were called productive when the CDR3 lacked stop codons and stayed in frame with V and J; all others were non-productive. CDR3 was defined according to IMGT convention as the region running from the second conserved V-encoded cysteine to the conserved J-encoded phenylalanine. In an earlier analysis of around 540 of the donors, sequences lacking an unambiguous match to a single V gene segment were excluded. In an earlier analysis of approximately 550 of the donors, V segments were called functional above 56.7% productive rearrangements and were called segregating when the between-donor standard deviation exceeded 5%. To diagnose cytomegalovirus status from the catalog of TCR beta chain sequences, a statistical classification framework was built. A later analysis assigned V and J genes by comparing TCR nucleotide sequences with IMGT/GENE-DB human TR gene sequences. In a later analysis, CDR3 sequences and most-parsimonious VDJ recombination scenarios were assigned using the TCRdist pipeline. A later analysis defined each TCR beta chain by its CDR3 amino acid sequence plus V-gene family, and excluded reads lacking a unique V-gene family. As a way to deal with suspected cross-contamination and a sequencing artifact, a later analysis dropped 450 to 700 nucleotide sequences that were highly shared and had low generation probability. For each public chain, a later analysis derived a clonal expansion index from normalized ranks of inferred template counts within each repertoire. A later analysis computed generation probabilities with a VDJ recombination model fitted to out-of-frame rearrangements, and checked the results against IGoR. A later analysis scored TCR-TCR, TCR-HLA and TCR-CMV co-occurrence with hypergeometric tests, applying a repertoire-size bias correction to TCR pairs. In a later analysis, false discovery rates were estimated by permuting HLA or CMV assignments 20 times. A later analysis grouped co-occurring TCRs with DBSCAN, adding TCRdist sequence similarity when clustering within HLA-allele-positive subsets. Co-occurrence clustering excluded repertoires with fewer than 30,000 or more than 120,000 public chains, plus five with anomalous nucleotide sharing. TCRdb retrieved this table from immuneACCESS and kept in-frame rearrangements only. Not all clones are present; in checked studies, unresolved V genes account for under half, and no reason is known for the remainder. D and trimming come from the DNA, and the V and J calls and clone size come from that table. This sample lists about 140,000 clones; 88% were detected once. In total, the top ten clones hold more than 0.5% of the sample.

The TCR sequence derives from a woman aged 40 to 50 in good health and CMV-seronegative. The V and J genes are TRBV7-9 and TRBJ1-5; 6 matching bases give a weak D call of TRBD1. Material for sequencing was PBMCs. The DNA sequence follows: TGTGCCAGCAGCCCGCCGACAGGACTCAATCAGCCCCAGCATTTT. The resulting protein is CASSPPTGLNQPQHF.